The T cell receptor (beta chain) under discussion was sequenced for a study of OX40 agonist ivuxolimab in advanced cancers. As for the study in general: Patients were given ivuxolimab, an antibody that agonizes OX40 (CD134).

TCRdb's table, derived via immunoSEQ multiplex PCR, lists solely in-frame clones and lacks some. The sample lists 45,000 to 50,000 clones, roughly 90% occurring once. Between the trimmed V and J ends, which lost 0 bases and 6 bases, there was a span of 9 bases. The CDR3 covers 14 residues. CDR1 is MNHEY, CDR2 SVGAGI, per germline. The chain links TRBV6-5 to TRBJ1-5; D is unclear. The sample in question was CD4+ or CD8+ T cells sorted from blood, obtained in a trial of the OX40 agonist ivuxolimab. The sequence was obtained from an adult with an advanced solid tumor such as melanoma, head and neck, liver or kidney cancer. The CDR3 reads CASSYSTGGQPQHF. CDR3 in DNA: TGTGCCAGCAGTTACTCGACGGGAGGTCAGCCCCAGCATTTT.